The source of this T cell receptor beta chain is a study of breast tumors, draining lymph nodes, adjacent tissues listed by TCRdb under 2016. General notes on the study: In breast cancer patients, the study compared the TCR beta repertoires of tumor, adjacent nontumor tissue and axillary lymph nodes. The study was designed to assess the relationships and possible T-cell exchange between tumor, surrounding tissue and draining lymph node repertoires in human breast cancer. What the work shows at the level of the full study, not this receptor alone: Tumor and nontumor tissue repertoires were found to be significantly more similar in luminal-like than in basal-like breast cancer. A scenario in which most tumor T cells derive from the lymph node and then expand within tumor tissue was judged to be consistent with the data. The study presented the conclusion that tumor T cells originate in lymph nodes as consistent with a hypothesis, not as something directly demonstrated. T-cell repertoire diversity in tumors was found to be lower than in lymph nodes but higher than in nontumor tissue, and preferential V and J gene usage was observed.

For sequencing, an Illumina HiSeq 2000 was employed. TCR beta chain libraries were generated through multiplex PCR amplification. The amplified TCR beta chain products were analyzed by high-throughput sequencing. Starting from the raw public reads, TCRdb applied fastp trimming at Q25, assembled clones with MiXCR and retained in-frame beta chains. Identical CDR3 proteins give one entry, which carries the most common genes and DNA. Recorded for this sample are about 230,000 distinct CDR3 sequences; roughly 32% of them occurred a single time. 1.4% of the sample rests with the top ten. Including cysteine and phenylalanine, the CDR3 has 14 amino acids. The entry retains the CDR3 DNA only, 42 bases that are in frame from base 1. The germline ends are 14 bases apart after V is trimmed by 3 bases and J by 8 bases. At least ten counts were recorded for this clonotype. It has no known antigen specificity. Base-call qualities are not available, and no considerably larger clone is one nucleotide away.

Lymph node samples were obtained from the axillary draining lymph nodes of breast cancer patients. The chain joins TRBV12-3 or TRBV12-4 to TRBJ2-4, with no D gene named confidently. The sequence derives from a female donor with breast cancer. Some clones in this sample may be carry-over from other donors' samples. Sequenced material: axillary lymph node tissue. CDR3 protein: CASSFGKGTDIQYF. The DNA sequence is given as TGTGCCAGCAGTTTCGGTAAGGGAACGGACATTCAGTACTTC.